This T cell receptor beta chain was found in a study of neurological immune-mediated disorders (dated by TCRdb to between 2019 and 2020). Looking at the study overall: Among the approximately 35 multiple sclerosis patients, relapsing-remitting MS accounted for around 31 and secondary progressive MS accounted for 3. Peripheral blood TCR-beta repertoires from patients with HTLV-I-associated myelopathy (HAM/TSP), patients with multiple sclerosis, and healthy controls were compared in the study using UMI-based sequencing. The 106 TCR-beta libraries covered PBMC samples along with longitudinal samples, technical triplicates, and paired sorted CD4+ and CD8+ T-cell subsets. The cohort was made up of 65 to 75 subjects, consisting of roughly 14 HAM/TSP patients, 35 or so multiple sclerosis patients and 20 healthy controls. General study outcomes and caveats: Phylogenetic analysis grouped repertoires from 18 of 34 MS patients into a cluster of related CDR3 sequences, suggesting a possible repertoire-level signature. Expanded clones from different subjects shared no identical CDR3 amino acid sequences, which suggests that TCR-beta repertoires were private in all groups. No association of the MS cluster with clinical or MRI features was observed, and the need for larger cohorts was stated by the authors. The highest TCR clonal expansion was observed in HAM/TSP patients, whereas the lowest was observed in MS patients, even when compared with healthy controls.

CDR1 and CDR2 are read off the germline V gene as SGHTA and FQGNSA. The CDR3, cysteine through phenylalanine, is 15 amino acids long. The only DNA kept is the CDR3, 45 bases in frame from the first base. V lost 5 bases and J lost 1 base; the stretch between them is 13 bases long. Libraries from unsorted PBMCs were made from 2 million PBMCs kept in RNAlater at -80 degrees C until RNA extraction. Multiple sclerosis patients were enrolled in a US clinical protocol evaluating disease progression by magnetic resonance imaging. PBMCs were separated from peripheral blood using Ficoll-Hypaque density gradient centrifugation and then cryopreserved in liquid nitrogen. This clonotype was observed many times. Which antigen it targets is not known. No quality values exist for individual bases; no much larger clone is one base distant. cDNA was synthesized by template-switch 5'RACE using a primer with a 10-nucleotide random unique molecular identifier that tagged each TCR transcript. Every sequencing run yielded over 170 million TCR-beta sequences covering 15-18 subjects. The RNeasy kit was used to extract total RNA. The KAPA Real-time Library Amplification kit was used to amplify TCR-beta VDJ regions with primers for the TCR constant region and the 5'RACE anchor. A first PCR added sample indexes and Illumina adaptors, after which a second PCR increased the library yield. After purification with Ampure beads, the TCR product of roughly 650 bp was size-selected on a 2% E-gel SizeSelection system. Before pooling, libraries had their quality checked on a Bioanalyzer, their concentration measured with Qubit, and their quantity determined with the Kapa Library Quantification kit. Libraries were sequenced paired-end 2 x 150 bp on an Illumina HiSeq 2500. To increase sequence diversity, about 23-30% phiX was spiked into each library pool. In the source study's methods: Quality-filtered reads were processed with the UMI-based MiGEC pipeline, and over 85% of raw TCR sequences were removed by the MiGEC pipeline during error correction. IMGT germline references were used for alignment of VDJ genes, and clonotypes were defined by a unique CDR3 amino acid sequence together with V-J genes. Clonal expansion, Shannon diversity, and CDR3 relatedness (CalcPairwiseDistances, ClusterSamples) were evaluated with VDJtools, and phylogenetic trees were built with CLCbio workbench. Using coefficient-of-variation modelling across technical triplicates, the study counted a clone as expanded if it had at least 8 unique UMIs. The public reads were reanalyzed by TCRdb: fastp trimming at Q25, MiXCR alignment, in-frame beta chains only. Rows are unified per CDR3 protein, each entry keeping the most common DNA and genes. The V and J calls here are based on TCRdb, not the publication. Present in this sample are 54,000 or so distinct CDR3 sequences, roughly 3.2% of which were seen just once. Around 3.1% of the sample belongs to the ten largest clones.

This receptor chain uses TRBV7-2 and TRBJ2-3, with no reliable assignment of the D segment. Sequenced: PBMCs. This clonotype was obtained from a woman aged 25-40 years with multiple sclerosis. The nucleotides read TGTGCCAGCAGCCTGTGGAAGTGGGGCACAGATACGCAGTATTTT. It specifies CASSLWKWGTDTQYF. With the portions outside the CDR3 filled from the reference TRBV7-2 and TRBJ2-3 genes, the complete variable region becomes GAGVSQSPSNKVTEKGKDVELRCDPISGHTALYWYRQSLGQGLEFLIYFQGNSAPDKSGLPSDRFSAERTGGSVSTLTIQRTQQEDSAVYLCASSLWKWGTDTQYFGPGTRLTVL.